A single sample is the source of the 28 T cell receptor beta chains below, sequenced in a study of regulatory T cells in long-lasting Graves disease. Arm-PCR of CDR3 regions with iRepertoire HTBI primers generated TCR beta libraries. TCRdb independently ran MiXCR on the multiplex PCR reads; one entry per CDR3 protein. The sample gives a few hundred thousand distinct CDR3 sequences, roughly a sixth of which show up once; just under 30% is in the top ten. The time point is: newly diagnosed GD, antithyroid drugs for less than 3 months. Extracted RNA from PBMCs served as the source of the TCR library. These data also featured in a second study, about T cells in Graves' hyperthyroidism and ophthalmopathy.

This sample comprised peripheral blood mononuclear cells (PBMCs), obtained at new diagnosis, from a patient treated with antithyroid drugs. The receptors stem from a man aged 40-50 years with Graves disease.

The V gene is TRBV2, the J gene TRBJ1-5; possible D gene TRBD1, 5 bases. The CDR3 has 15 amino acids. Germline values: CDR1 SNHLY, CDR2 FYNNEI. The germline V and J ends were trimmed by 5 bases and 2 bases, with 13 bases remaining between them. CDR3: CASSLGFRGNQPQHF. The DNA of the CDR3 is TGTGCCAGCAGTTTAGGTTTCAGGGGCAATCAGCCCCAGCATTTT.

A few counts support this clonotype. CDR3 loop: CASSLGGQGADTQYF. The CDR3 coding sequence is TGTGCCAGCAGCTTAGGCGGACAGGGCGCAGATACGCAGTATTTT. This chain joins TRBV7-2 and TRBJ2-3; 8 bases line up with TRBD1. V lost 1 base to trimming and J lost 4 bases; unmatched junction nucleotides: 4. Germline CDR1 SGHTA, CDR2 FQGNSA. The CDR3 extends over 15 amino acids.

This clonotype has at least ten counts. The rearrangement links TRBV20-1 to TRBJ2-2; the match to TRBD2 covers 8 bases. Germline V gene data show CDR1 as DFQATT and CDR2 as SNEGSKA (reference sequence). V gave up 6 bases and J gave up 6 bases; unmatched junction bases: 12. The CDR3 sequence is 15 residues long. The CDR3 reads CSAKRGLGVSGELFF. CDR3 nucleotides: TGCAGTGCAAAGAGGGGACTAGGTGTTTCCGGGGAGCTGTTTTTT.

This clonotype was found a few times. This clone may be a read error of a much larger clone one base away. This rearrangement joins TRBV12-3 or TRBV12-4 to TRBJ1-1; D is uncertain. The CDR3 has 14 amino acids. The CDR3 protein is CASMHRGLNTEASF. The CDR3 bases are TGTGCCAGCATGCATCGGGGTTTGAACACTGAAGCTTCCTTT.

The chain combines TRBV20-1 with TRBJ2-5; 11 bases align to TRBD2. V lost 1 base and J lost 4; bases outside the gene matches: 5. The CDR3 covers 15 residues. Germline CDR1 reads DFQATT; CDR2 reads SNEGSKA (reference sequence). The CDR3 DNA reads TGCAGTGCTAGAGTGGGGCTAGCGGGGGGAGAGACCCAGTACTTC. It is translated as CSARVGLAGGETQYF.

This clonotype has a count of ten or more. The CDR3 nucleotides read TGTGCCAGCAGCGCCGCACTGAGTGGTACGCAGTATTTT. As protein: CASSAALSGTQYF. This chain uses TRBV11-3 with TRBJ2-3; D not certain. This CDR3 comprises 13 residues. The germline V and J ends were trimmed by 5 bases and 8 bases, with 14 bases remaining between them. Germline CDR1 reads SGHNT; CDR2 reads YENEEA.

CDR3 region: CSARDPQLEYNSPLHF. CDR3 sequence (DNA): TGCAGTGCTAGAGATCCCCAATTGGAGTATAATTCACCCCTCCACTTT. The rearrangement uses TRBV20-1 and TRBJ1-6; D is uncertain. The CDR3 has 16 residues. Per germline, CDR1 DFQATT and CDR2 SNEGSKA (reference sequence). Trimming took off 0 bases at V and 4 bases at J, with 13 bases between the two ends.

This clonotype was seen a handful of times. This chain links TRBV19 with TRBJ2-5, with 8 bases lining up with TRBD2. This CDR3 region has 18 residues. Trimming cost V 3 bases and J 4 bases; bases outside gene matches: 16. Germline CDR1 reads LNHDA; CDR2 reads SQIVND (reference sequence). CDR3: CASSIGGDGTSKRETQYF. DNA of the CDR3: TGTGCCAGTAGTATTGGCGGCGACGGGACTAGTAAGCGAGAGACCCAGTACTTC.

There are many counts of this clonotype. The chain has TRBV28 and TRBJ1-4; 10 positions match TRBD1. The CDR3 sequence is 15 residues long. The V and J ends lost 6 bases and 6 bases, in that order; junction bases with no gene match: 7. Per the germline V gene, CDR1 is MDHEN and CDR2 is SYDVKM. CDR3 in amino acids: CASSPAGTGDEKLFF. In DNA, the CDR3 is TGTGCCAGCAGCCCCGCCGGGACAGGGGATGAAAAACTGTTTTTT.

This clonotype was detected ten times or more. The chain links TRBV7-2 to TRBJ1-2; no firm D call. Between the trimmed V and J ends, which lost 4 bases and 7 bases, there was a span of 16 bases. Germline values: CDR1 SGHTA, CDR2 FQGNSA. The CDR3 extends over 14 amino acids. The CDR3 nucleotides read TGTGCCAGCAGCTCGTTAGAGTTGAGGTCTGGCTACACCTTC. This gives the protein CASSSLELRSGYTF.

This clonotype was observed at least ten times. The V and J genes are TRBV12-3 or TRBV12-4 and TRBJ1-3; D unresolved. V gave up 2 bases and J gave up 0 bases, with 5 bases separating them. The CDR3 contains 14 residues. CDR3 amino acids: CASSLRHSGNTIYF. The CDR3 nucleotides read TGTGCCAGCAGTTTACGCCACTCTGGAAACACCATATATTTT.

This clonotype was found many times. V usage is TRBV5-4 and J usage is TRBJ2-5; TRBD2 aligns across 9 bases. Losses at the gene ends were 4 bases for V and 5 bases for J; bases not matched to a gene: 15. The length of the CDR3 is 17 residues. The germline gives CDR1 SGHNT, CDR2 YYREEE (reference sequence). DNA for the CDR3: TGTGCCAGCAGCGAGGGCCCAATTGCGGGGGGGCAGGAGACCCAGTACTTC. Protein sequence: CASSEGPIAGGQETQYF.

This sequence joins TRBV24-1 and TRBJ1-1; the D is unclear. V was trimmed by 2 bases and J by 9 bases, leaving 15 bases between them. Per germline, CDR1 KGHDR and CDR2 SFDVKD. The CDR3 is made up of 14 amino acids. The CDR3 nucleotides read TGTGCCACCAGTGATTCCCAGCTCCATCAACAAGCTTTCTTT. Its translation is CATSDSQLHQQAFF.

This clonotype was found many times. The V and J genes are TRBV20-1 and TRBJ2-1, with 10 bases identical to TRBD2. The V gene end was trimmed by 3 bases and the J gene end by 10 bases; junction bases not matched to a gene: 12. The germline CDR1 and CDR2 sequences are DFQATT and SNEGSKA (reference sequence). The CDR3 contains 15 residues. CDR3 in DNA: TGCAGTGCTAGTACTAGCGGGACTACCTTGCTGGAGCAGTTCTTC. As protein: CSASTSGTTLLEQFF.

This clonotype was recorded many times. The CDR3 bases are TGTGCCAGCAGCTTAGTCAGCACCGGGGAGCTGTTTTTT. Its protein product is CASSLVSTGELFF. The V call is TRBV11-2, the J call TRBJ2-2; unclear D gene. V was shortened by 1 base and J by 4 bases, with 4 bases between the two germline ends. This CDR3 spans 13 amino acids. Germline V CDR1 and CDR2: SGHAT, FQNNGV.

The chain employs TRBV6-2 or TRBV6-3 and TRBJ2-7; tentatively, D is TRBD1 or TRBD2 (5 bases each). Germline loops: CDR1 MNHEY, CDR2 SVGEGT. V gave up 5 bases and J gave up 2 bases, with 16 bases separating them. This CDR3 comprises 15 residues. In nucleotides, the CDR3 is TGTGCCAGCAGTGCCACCGGGACGGGCACCTACGAGCAGTACTTC. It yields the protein CASSATGTGTYEQYF.

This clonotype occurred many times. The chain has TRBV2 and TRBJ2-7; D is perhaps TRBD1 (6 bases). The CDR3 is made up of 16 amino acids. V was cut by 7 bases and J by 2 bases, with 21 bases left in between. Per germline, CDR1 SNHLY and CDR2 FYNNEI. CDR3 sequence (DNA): TGTGCCAGCACAATGGACAGCCGTACTATGACCTACGAGCAGTACTTC. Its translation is CASTMDSRTMTYEQYF.

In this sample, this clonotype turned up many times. The CDR3 sequence: CASSPGTGLGNQPQHF. CDR3 nucleotide sequence: TGCGCCAGCAGCCCCGGGACAGGGTTAGGCAATCAGCCCCAGCATTTT. This sequence joins TRBV5-1 and TRBJ1-5; TRBD1 matches 9 bases. The germline CDR1 and CDR2 sequences are SGHRS and YFSETQ. Trimming at V came to 4 bases and at J to 2 bases, leaving 7 bases not matched to a gene. The CDR3 length is 16 residues.

The DNA of the CDR3 is TGTGCCAGCAGTTTTCATGGAAACACCATATATTTT. This translates into CASSFHGNTIYF. V is TRBV12-3 or TRBV12-4 and J is TRBJ1-3; D unresolved. The CDR3 runs to 12 residues. Trimming stripped 3 bases from V and 3 bases from J, with 3 bases between.

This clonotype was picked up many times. The CDR3 protein is CASSHGVSSYNEQFF. CDR3 coding DNA: TGCGCCAGCAGCCACGGGGTCAGCTCCTACAATGAGCAGTTCTTC. V and J are TRBV4-3 and TRBJ2-1; D is possibly TRBD2 (5 bases). The germline V gene has CDR1 LGHNA and CDR2 YSLEER. Trimming removed 3 bases from V and 0 bases from J, with 9 bases in between. The CDR3 is 15 residues long.

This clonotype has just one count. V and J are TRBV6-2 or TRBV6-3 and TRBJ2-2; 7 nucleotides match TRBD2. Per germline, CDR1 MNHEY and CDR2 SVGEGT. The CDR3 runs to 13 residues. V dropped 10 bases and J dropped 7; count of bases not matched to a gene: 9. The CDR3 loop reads CAILGSGDGELFF. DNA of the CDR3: TGTGCCATCCTGGGGAGCGGGGACGGGGAGCTGTTTTTT.

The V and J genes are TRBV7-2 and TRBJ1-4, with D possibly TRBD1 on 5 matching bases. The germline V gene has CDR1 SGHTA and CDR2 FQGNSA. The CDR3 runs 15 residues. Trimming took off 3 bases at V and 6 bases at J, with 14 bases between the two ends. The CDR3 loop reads CASSLRDGRDEKLFF. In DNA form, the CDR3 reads TGTGCCAGCAGCTTGAGGGACGGTCGCGATGAAAAACTGTTTTTT.

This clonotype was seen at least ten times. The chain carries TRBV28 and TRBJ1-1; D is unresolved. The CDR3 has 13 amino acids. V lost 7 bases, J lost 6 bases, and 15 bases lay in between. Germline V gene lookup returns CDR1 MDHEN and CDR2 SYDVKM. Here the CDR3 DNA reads TGTGCCAGCACCTTAGCCGGGAAAGCTGAAGCTTTCTTT. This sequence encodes CASTLAGKAEAFF.

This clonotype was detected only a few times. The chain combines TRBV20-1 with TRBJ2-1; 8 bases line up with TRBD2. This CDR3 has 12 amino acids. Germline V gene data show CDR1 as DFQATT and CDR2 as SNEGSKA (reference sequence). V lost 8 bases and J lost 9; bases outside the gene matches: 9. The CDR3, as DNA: TGCAGTTCTAACCTACGGGGGGGTGAGCAGTTCTTC. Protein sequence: CSSNLRGGEQFF.

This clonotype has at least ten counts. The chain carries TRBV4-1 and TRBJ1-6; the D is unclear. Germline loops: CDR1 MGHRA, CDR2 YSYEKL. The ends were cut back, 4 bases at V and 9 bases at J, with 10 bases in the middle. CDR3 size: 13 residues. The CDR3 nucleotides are TGCGCCAGCAGCCGTGAGGGTCCTTCACCCCTCCACTTT. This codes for CASSREGPSPLHF.

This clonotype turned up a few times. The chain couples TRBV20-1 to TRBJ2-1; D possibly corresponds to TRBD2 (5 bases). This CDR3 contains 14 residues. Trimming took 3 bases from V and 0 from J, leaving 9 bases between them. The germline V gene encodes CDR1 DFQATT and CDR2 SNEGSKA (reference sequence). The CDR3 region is CSARSAVSYNEQFF. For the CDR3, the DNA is TGCAGTGCTAGGTCAGCGGTCTCCTACAATGAGCAGTTCTTC.

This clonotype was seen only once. The CDR3 region is CSGLTARQETQYF. In nucleotides, the CDR3 is TGCAGCGGATTGACGGCCAGGCAAGAGACCCAGTACTTC. This chain joins TRBV29-1 and TRBJ2-1, with no clear D. Judging by the DNA end, TRBJ2-5 fits better; the J call may be wrong. The germline V gene encodes CDR1 SQVTM and CDR2 ANQGSEA. The CDR3 length is 13 residues.

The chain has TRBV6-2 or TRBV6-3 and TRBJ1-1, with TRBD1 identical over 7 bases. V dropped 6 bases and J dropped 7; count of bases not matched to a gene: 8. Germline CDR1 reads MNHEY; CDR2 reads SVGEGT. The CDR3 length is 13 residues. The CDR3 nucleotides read TGTGCCAGCAGCCCCGAGTCAGGGGGTGAAGCTTTCTTT. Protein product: CASSPESGGEAFF.